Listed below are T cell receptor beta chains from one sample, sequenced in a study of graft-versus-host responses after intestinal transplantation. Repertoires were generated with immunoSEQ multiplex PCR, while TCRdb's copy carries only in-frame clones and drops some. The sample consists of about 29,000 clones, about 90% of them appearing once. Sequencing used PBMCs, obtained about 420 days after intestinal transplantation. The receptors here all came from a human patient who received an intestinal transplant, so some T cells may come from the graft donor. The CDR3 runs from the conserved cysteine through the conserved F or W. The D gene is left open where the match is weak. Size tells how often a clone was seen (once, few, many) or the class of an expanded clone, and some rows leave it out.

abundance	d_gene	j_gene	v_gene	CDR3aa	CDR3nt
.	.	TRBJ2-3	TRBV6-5	CASSYSGDTQYF	TGTGCCAGCAGTTACTCCGGCGATACGCAGTATTTT
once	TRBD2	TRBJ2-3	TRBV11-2	CASSVLAGREDTQYF	TGTGCCAGCAGCGTCCTAGCGGGGCGAGAGGATACGCAGTATTTT
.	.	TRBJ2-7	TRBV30	CAWSWGYEQYF	TGTGCCTGGAGTTGGGGCTACGAGCAGTACTTC
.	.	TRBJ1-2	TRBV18	CASSLTRTADYGYTF	TGTGCCAGCTCACTAACCCGGACAGCAGACTATGGCTACACCTTC
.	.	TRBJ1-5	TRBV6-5	CASSGTGTKPQHF	TGTGCCAGCAGTGGAACAGGGACGAAGCCCCAGCATTTT
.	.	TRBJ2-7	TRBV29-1	CSVVGQQGHPYEQYF	TGCAGCGTTGTAGGTCAACAGGGTCACCCCTACGAGCAGTACTTC
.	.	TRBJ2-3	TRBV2	CASSENGFSGGTDTQYF	TGTGCCAGCAGTGAAAACGGCTTTTCAGGGGGCACAGATACGCAGTATTTT
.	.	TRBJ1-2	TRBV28	CASSQGTGRGYGYTF	TGTGCCAGCAGCCAAGGAACAGGGAGAGGCTATGGCTACACCTTC
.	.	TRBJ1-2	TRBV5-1	CASRGGYGYTF	TGCGCCAGCAGGGGAGGGTATGGCTACACCTTC
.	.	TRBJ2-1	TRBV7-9	CASSLGRGEQFF	TGTGCCAGCAGCTTAGGCAGGGGAGAGCAGTTCTTC
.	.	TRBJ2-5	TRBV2	CASSDRGGPTRTQYF	TGTGCCAGCAGTGACCGCGGGGGCCCTACTCGGACCCAGTACTTC
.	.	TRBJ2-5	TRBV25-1	CASSESGLKETQYF	TGTGCCAGCAGTGAATCGGGACTGAAAGAGACCCAGTACTTC
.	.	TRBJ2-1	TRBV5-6	CASSWSYNEQFF	TGTGCCAGCAGCTGGTCCTACAATGAGCAGTTCTTC
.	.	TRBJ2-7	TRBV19	CASSPRAGLSYEQYF	TGTGCCAGTAGCCCCCGGGCGGGACTTTCCTACGAGCAGTACTTC
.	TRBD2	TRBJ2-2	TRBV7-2	CASSLVSTSATGELFF	TGTGCCAGCAGCTTAGTGTCGACTAGCGCCACCGGGGAGCTGTTTTTT
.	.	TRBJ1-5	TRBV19	CASSIVGSNQPQHF	TGTGCCAGTAGTATAGTGGGAAGCAATCAGCCCCAGCATTTT
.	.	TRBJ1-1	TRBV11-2	CASSSTRGGVAFF	TGTGCCAGCAGCTCAACTAGGGGGGGGGTTGCTTTCTTT
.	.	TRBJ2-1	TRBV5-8	CASSLGSRADGEQFF	TGTGCCAGCAGCTTGGGGTCGCGAGCCGATGGTGAGCAGTTCTTC
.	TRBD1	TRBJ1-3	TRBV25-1	CASSEYIQGGSGNTIYF	TGTGCCAGCAGTGAATATATTCAGGGGGGCTCTGGAAACACCATATATTTT
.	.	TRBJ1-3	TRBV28	CASSLRHYLPSGNTIYF	TGTGCCAGCAGTTTGCGCCACTACCTGCCCTCTGGAAACACCATATATTTT
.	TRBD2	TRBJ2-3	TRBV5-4	CASSSVAGVLSDTQYF	TGTGCCAGCAGCTCCGTGGCGGGAGTCTTGTCAGATACGCAGTATTTT
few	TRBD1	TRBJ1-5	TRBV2	CASSDRGTYQPQHF	TGTGCCAGCAGCGACAGGGGGACCTATCAGCCCCAGCATTTT
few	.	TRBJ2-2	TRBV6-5	CASNGNTGELFF	TGTGCCAGCAACGGAAACACCGGGGAGCTGTTTTTT
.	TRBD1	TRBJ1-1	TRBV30	CAWRSPGTGSTEAFF	TGTGCCTGGAGGTCCCCCGGGACAGGGAGCACTGAAGCTTTCTTT
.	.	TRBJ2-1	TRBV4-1	CASSQEGGYEQFF	TGCGCCAGCAGCCAAGAAGGCGGATATGAGCAGTTCTTC
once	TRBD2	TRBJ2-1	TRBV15	CATSSHSGGSYNEQFF	TGTGCCACCAGCAGCCATAGCGGGGGCTCCTACAATGAGCAGTTCTTC
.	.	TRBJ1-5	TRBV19	CASSIEPGPQHF	TGTGCCAGTAGTATAGAACCGGGACCCCAGCATTTT
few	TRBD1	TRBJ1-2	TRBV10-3	CAIGTDYGYTF	TGTGCCATTGGGACAGACTATGGCTACACCTTC
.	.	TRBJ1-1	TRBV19	CASKYVGTEAFF	TGTGCCAGTAAATACGTGGGCACTGAAGCTTTCTTT
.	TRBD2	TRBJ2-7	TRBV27	CASRKRTSGQYEQYF	TGTGCCAGCAGGAAAAGGACTAGCGGGCAATACGAGCAGTACTTC
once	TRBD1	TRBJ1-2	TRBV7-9	CASSLSGDRLRDGYTF	TGTGCCAGCAGCTTATCGGGGGACAGGCTGAGAGATGGCTACACCTTC
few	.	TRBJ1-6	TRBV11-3	CASSLGGSYNSPLHF	TGTGCCAGCAGCTTAGGGGGCTCCTATAATTCACCCCTCCACTTT
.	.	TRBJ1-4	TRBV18	CASSPKGTFNEKLFF	TGTGCCAGCTCACCAAAGGGCACCTTTAATGAAAAACTGTTTTTT
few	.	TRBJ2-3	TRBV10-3	CATGTSTDTQYF	TGTGCCACCGGGACTAGCACAGATACGCAGTATTTT
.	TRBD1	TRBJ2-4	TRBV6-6	CASRREGTESAIQYF	TGTGCCAGCAGGCGAGAGGGGACAGAGTCGGCCATTCAGTACTTC
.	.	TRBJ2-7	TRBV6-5	CASSYGQGVWNYEQYF	TGTGCCAGCAGTTACGGGCAGGGAGTTTGGAACTACGAGCAGTACTTC
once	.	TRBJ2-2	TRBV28	CASTGGGPFTGELFF	TGTGCCAGCACCGGGGGCGGCCCCTTCACCGGGGAGCTGTTTTTT
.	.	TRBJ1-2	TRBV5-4	CASNIAARQTREGYTF	TGTGCCAGCAACATCGCCGCAAGACAGACTAGGGAAGGCTACACCTTC
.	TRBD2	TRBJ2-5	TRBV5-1	CASSWTSRIQETQYF	TGCGCCAGCAGCTGGACTAGCCGAATCCAAGAGACCCAGTACTTC
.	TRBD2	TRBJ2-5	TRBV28	CASSLPWTSGRTETQYF	TGTGCCAGCAGTTTACCCTGGACTAGCGGAAGGACGGAGACCCAGTACTTC
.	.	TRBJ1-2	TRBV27	CASSLGGNYGYTF	TGTGCCAGCAGTTTGGGCGGTAACTATGGCTACACCTTC
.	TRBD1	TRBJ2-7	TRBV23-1	CASSPDRGHNEQYF	TGCGCCAGCAGTCCCGACAGGGGGCATAACGAGCAGTACTTC
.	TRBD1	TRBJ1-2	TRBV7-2	CASSSPGQGAMGYGYTF	TGTGCCAGCAGCTCCCCGGGACAGGGGGCGATGGGCTATGGCTACACCTTC
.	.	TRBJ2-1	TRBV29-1	CSVSSIRPEQFF	TGCAGCGTTTCTAGCATCCGTCCTGAGCAGTTCTTC
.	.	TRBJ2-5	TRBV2	CASSEGRNQETQYF	TGTGCCAGCAGTGAAGGTCGGAACCAAGAGACCCAGTACTTC
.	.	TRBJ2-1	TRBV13	CASSTGYNEQFF	TGTGCCAGCAGTACAGGTTACAATGAGCAGTTCTTC
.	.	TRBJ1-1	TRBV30	CAWSVGLKGRGTEAFF	TGTGCCTGGAGTGTGGGTCTTAAGGGGAGGGGCACTGAAGCTTTCTTT